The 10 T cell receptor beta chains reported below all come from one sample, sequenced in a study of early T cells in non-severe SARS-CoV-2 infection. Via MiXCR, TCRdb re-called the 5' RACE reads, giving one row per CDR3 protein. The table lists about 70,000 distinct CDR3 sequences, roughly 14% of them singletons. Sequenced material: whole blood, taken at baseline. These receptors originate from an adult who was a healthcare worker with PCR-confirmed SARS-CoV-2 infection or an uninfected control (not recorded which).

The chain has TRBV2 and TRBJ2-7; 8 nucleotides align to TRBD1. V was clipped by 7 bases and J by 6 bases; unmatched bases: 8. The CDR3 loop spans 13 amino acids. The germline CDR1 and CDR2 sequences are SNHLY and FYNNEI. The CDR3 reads CASMWAGGGEQYF. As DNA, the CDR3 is TGTGCCAGCATGTGGGCAGGGGGCGGCGAGCAGTACTTC.

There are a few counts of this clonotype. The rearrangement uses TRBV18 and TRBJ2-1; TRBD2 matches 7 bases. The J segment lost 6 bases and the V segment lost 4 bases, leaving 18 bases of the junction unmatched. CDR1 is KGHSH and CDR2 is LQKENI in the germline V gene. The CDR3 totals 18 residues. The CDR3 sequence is CASSQNLGTTIIFNEQFF. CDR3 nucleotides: TGTGCCAGCTCACAGAATCTCGGGACTACGATTATCTTCAATGAGCAGTTCTTC. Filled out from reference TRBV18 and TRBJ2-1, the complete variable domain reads NAGVMQNPRHLVRRRGQEARLRCSPMKGHSHVYWYRQLPEEGLKFMVYLQKENIIDESGMPKERFSAEFPKEGPSILRIQQVVRGDSAAYFCASSQNLGTTIIFNEQFFGPGTRLTVL.

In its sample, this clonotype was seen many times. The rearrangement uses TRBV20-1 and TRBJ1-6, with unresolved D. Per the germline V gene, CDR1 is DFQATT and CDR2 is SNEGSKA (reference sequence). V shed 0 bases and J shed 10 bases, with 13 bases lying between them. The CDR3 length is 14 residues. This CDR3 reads CSARDTGIGSPLHF. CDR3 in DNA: TGCAGTGCTAGAGATACCGGAATTGGATCACCCCTCCACTTT.

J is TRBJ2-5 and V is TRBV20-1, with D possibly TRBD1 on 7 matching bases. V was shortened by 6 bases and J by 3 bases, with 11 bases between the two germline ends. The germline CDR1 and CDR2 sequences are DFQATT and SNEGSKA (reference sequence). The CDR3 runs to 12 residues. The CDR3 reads CSAEGAEETQYF. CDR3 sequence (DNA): TGCAGTGCGGAGGGGGCGGAAGAGACCCAGTACTTC.

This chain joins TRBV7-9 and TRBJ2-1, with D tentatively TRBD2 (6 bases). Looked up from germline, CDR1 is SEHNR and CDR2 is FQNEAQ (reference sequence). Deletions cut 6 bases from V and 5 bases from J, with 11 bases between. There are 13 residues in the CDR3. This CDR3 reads CASREGGDNEQFF. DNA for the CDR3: TGTGCCAGCAGGGAGGGTGGGGACAATGAGCAGTTCTTC.

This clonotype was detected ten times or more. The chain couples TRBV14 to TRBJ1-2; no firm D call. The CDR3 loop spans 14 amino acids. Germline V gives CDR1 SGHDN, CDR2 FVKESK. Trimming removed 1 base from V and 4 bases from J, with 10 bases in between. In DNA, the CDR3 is TGTGCCAGCAGCCAAGTTAGGCTGTCCTATGGCTACACCTTC. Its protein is CASSQVRLSYGYTF.

The CDR3 sequence is CASSATLQGNEQYF. For the CDR3, the DNA is TGTGCCAGCAGTGCGACCCTTCAGGGAAACGAGCAGTACTTC. The chain employs TRBV12-3 or TRBV12-4 and TRBJ2-7; D perhaps matches TRBD1 (5 bases). V was cut by 5 bases and J by 5 bases, with 16 bases left in between. The length of the CDR3 is 14 residues.

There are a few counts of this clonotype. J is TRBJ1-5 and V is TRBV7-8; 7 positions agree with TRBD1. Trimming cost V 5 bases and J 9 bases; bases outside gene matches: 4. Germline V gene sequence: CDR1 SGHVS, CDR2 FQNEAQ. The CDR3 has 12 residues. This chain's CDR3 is CASSLGTAPQHF. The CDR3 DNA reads TGTGCCAGCAGCCTTGGGACAGCGCCCCAGCATTTT.

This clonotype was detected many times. The CDR3 region is CASSQGLAGLYNEQFF. The CDR3 DNA follows: TGTGCCAGCAGCCAGGGACTAGCGGGACTCTACAATGAGCAGTTCTTC. The chain is built from TRBV14 and TRBJ2-1, with TRBD2 matching 13 bases. The germline CDR1 and CDR2 sequences are SGHDN and FVKESK. Trimming removed 3 bases from V and 3 bases from J; junction bases left unmatched: 2. The length of the CDR3 is 16 residues.

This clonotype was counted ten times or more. CDR3 loop: CASSPLLQMNTGELFF. The CDR3 coding sequence is TGTGCCAGCAGTCCCTTGCTACAGATGAACACCGGGGAGCTGTTTTTT. The J gene is TRBJ2-2, the V gene TRBV7-3; no reliable D call. Per the germline V gene, CDR1 is SGHTA and CDR2 is FQGTGA. CDR3 length equals 16 residues. Trimming removed 6 bases from V and 1 base from J, with 15 bases in between.